These T cell receptor beta chains were read from a single sample in a study of T cells in Graves' hyperthyroidism and ophthalmopathy. MiXCR, run by TCRdb on the multiplex PCR reads, gives a single entry per CDR3 protein. The sample includes a few hundred thousand distinct CDR3 sequences, around 21% seen only once; the top ten take about 30%. Sample: blood. Receptors were obtained from a young man with Graves' hyperthyroidism. Both conserved end residues are part of each CDR3. D genes are given only for firm matches. Part of the rows lack a size; the others show once, few, many or a class for expanded clones.

abundance | d_gene | j_gene | v_gene | CDR3aa | CDR3nt
many | TRBD1 | TRBJ2-5 | TRBV28 | CASTSYRGEKETQYF | TGTGCCAGCACCTCTTACAGGGGGGAAAAAGAGACCCAGTACTTC
many | TRBD1 | TRBJ2-7 | TRBV5-6 | CASSLRGQGEQYF | TGTGCCAGCAGCTTAAGGGGGCAGGGGGAGCAGTACTTC
many | NA | TRBJ2-7 | TRBV6-1 | CASSDGRAYEQYF | TGTGCCAGCAGTGATGGACGGGCCTACGAGCAGTACTTC
few | NA | TRBJ2-7 | TRBV2 | CASSESRGSIFEQYF | TGTGCCAGCAGTGAATCCCGGGGGAGCATCTTTGAGCAGTACTTC
few | NA | TRBJ1-3 | TRBV6-1 | CASKLPGAGNTIYF | TGTGCCAGCAAATTACCAGGGGCTGGAAACACCATATATTTT
many | NA | TRBJ1-1 | TRBV10-2 | CASRRPPTEAFF | TGCGCCAGCAGACGACCGCCGACTGAAGCTTTCTTT
NA | NA | TRBJ1-2 | TRBV6-1 | CASRRQAAYGYTF | TGTGCCAGCAGACGACAGGCCGCCTATGGCTACACCTTC
many | NA | TRBJ2-7 | TRBV28 | CASSLRQVLGTYYEQYF | TGTGCCAGCAGCCTACGACAGGTTCTAGGGACATACTACGAGCAGTACTTC
many | NA | TRBJ1-5 | TRBV15 | CATSRDRGNQPQHF | TGTGCCACCAGCAGAGACAGGGGAAATCAGCCCCAGCATTTT
NA | NA | TRBJ1-5 | TRBV28 | CASSLLQALYSNQPQHF | TGTGCCAGCAGTTTATTGCAGGCACTATATAGCAATCAGCCCCAGCATTTT
many | NA | TRBJ1-6 | TRBV6-5 | CASKLGPTNWSPLHF | TGTGCCAGCAAGTTGGGACCGACTAACTGGTCACCCCTCCACTTT
many | NA | TRBJ2-7 | TRBV12-3/TRBV12-4 | CASSLVPSYEQYF | TGTGCCAGCAGTTTAGTCCCCTCCTACGAGCAGTACTTC
many | NA | TRBJ1-2 | TRBV6-1 | CASNQVSTAGPGYTF | TGTGCCAGCAACCAAGTCTCGACGGCGGGGCCTGGCTACACCTTC
many | NA | TRBJ2-5 | TRBV7-3 | CASSLTNDRQETQYF | TGTGCCAGCAGCTTAACCAATGACCGCCAAGAGACCCAGTACTTC
many | NA | TRBJ2-7 | TRBV12-3/TRBV12-4 | CASSLSPPGEQYF | TGTGCCAGCAGTTTATCCCCCCCAGGGGAGCAGTACTTC
NA | NA | TRBJ1-2 | TRBV29-1 | CSVGPREDGYTF | TGCAGCGTTGGGCCGAGGGAGGATGGCTACACCTTC
many | NA | TRBJ1-5 | TRBV12-5 | CASGWESGKGQPQHF | TGTGCTAGTGGTTGGGAATCAGGTAAGGGCCAGCCCCAGCATTTT
NA | TRBD1 | TRBJ2-4 | TRBV5-1 | CASSLTGGMANNIQYF | TGCGCCAGCAGCTTGACAGGGGGTATGGCCAATAACATTCAGTACTTC
NA | TRBD2 | TRBJ2-7 | TRBV6-5 | CASSSPRGTSGPYEQYF | TGTGCCAGCAGTTCCCCCCGCGGGACTAGCGGACCCTACGAGCAGTACTTC
few | NA | TRBJ2-7 | TRBV5-4 | CASSSPRGSYEQYF | TGTGCCAGCAGCTCCCCCCGGGGGTCCTACGAGCAGTACTTC
many | TRBD1 | TRBJ1-1 | TRBV27 | CAREWDRKRRTEAFF | TGTGCCAGGGAATGGGACAGAAAACGGAGGACTGAAGCTTTCTTT
many | NA | TRBJ1-1 | TRBV4-1 | CASSLSGTSGTEAFF | TGCGCCAGCAGCCTCTCCGGGACGTCGGGGACTGAAGCTTTCTTT
many | NA | TRBJ1-2 | TRBV28 | CASSFQGKRGYGYTF | TGTGCCAGCAGTTTTCAGGGGAAAAGGGGCTATGGCTACACCTTC
once | NA | TRBJ2-7 | TRBV15 | CATSRAPTDREQYF | TGTGCCACCAGCAGAGCGCCCACGGACCGCGAGCAGTACTTC
NA | NA | TRBJ2-5 | TRBV9 | CASSVILGRWVVTQYF | TGTGCCAGCAGCGTCATACTAGGGCGTTGGGTTGTGACCCAGTACTTC
many | TRBD1 | TRBJ1-6 | TRBV14 | CASSPSRTGGNSPLHF | TGTGCCAGCAGCCCCTCGAGGACAGGGGGAAATTCACCCCTCCACTTT
many | NA | TRBJ1-5 | TRBV7-8 | CASSPYGDSPMRPQHF | TGTGCCAGCAGCCCCTACGGAGACAGTCCGATGAGGCCCCAGCATTTT